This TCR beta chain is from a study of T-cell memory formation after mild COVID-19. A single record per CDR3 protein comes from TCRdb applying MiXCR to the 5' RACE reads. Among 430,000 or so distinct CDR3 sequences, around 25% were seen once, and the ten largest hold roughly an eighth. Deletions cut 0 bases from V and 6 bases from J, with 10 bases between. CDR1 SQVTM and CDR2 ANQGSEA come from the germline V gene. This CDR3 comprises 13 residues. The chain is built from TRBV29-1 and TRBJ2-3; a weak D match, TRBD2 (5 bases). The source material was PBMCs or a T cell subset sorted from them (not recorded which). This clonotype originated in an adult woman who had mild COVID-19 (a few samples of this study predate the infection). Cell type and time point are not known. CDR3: CSVEDRIADTQYF. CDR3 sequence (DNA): TGCAGCGTTGAAGATCGAATAGCGGATACGCAGTATTTT.